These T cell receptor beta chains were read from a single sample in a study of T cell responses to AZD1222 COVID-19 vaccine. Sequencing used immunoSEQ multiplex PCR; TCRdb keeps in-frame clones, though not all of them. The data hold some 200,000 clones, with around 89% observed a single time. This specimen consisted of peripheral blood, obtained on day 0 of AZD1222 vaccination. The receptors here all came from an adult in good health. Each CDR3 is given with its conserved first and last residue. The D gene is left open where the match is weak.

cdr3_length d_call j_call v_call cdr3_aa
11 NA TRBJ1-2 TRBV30 CAWRMIWGYTF
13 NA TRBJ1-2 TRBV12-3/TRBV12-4 CASMWGRANGYTF
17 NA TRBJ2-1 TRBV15 CATSREGTTPPYNEQFF
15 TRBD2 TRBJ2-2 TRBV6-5 CASSLAGKNTGELFF
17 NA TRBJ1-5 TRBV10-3 CAISESVGPSQNQPQHF
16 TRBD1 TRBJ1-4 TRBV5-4 CASGEGRGTTNEKLFF
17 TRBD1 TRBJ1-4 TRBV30 CAFTGTGWWTFNEKLFF
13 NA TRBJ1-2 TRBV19 CASSMRQGVGYTF
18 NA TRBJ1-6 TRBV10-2 CASSRELDHPGYNSPLHF
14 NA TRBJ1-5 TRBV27 CASSLSPQGLAQHF
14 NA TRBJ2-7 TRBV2 CASHSGSSPYEQYF
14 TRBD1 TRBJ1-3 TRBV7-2 CASSLQGARNTIYF
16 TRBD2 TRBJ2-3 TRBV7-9 CASSPRTSGVSDTQYF
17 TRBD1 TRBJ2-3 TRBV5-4 CASSSVWDRASSDTQYF
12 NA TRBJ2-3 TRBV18 CASCPQTDTQYF
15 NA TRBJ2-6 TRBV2 CASTQSFSGANVLTF